This T cell receptor beta chain comes out of a study of cytomegalovirus exposure and HLA in healthy donors. The ends were cut back, 5 bases at V and 4 bases at J, with 11 bases in the middle. There are 13 residues in the CDR3. Germline values: CDR1 SGHVS, CDR2 FNYEAQ. PCR used 60 Vbeta primers and 13 Jbeta primers. Some clones are missing from TCRdb's copy, which holds only in-frame ones; the method was immunoSEQ multiplex PCR. The sample consists of under 150,000 clones, around 73% of them appearing once. This chain uses TRBV7-6 with TRBJ2-5; D perhaps matches TRBD2 (5 bases). Sequences were obtained from PBMCs. The sequence was obtained from a woman aged 30 to 39 in good health and CMV-seropositive. CDR3 protein: CASSQRSRETQYF. In DNA form, the CDR3 reads TGTGCCAGCAGCCAGCGGAGTAGAGAGACCCAGTACTTC.